The source of this T cell receptor beta chain is a study of post-analysis software for immune sequencing data. The CDR3 length is 13 residues. V lost 2 bases to trimming and J lost 2 bases, with 6 bases between them. Per the germline V gene, CDR1 is SGHNT and CDR2 is YENEEA. Unique molecular identifiers featured in each of the TCR beta cDNA libraries. A few hundred thousand cDNA molecules came from 1 to 10 million T cells. TCRdb analysed the PCR reads with MiXCR anew, one entry per CDR3 protein. Seen here are some 160,000 distinct CDR3 sequences, 36% observed once, and the top ten hold 25% to 35%. Specimen: blood, collected after autologous hematopoietic stem cell transplantation. This chain connects TRBV11-3 to TRBJ1-2; D not resolved. The source is a girl aged 10-17 years with multiple sclerosis. DNA of the CDR3: TGTGCCAGCAGCTTACAACAGAACTATGGCTACACCTTC. Its protein is CASSLQQNYGYTF.